This record covers a single T cell receptor (beta chain). The antigen remains undetermined. The source of the sample is a study of beta chain features in type 1 diabetes. Study summary: Patients looked much like healthy donors when it came to age, gender and cell yields.

V lost 0 bases to trimming and J lost 8 bases, with 15 bases between them. The CDR3 length is 15 residues. Germline V lookup: CDR1 SGHRS, CDR2 YFSETQ. Stem cell-like memory, regulatory, central memory and naive CD4+ cells were sorted via CD45RO/CCR7/CD25/CD127/CD95/CD27. Overall study results and limits: The VDJ junctions of type 1 diabetes patients carried fewer insertions and more deletions. The study found moderately but significantly shorter TCRB CDR3s in all four CD4+ subsets of Type 1 diabetes patients.

What was sequenced were expressed TCRB transcripts, since all of the isolated RNA had been reverse transcribed. Profiled with immunoSEQ multiplex PCR; TCRdb holds only in-frame clones, not every one. Of hundreds of thousands of clones listed, 10% to 15% were seen once; the top ten hold 0.022%. The sequence was obtained from a man younger than 35 with type 1 diabetes. The chain joins TRBV5-1 to TRBJ2-1; D perhaps matches TRBD1 (5 bases). Sequencing was done on a sample of naive CD4+ T cells from blood. The CDR3 nucleotides read TGCGCCAGCAGCTTGGAACCCAGGGTAGGGGATGAGCAGTTCTTC. This codes for CASSLEPRVGDEQFF. The full variable domain, its missing parts supplied by reference TRBV5-1 and TRBJ2-1, is KAGVTQTPRYLIKTRGQQVTLSCSPISGHRSVSWYQQTPGQGLQFLFEYFSETQRNKGNFPGRFSGRQFSNSRSEMNVSTLELGDSALYLCASSLEPRVGDEQFFGPGTRLTVL.